These 21 T cell receptor beta chains came from one sample sequenced in a study of response to subunit inactivated influenza vaccine. TCRdb reanalysed the RT-PCR reads using MiXCR and keeps one entry per CDR3 protein. This table has 650,000 to 800,000 distinct CDR3 sequences, less than 20% appearing once. Sequences were derived from PBMCs from blood, sampled about 5 days after vaccination. These receptors were obtained from a man aged 45 to 65 who received an inactivated influenza vaccine.

The rearrangement uses TRBV4-3 and TRBJ2-1; 10 bases are a match to TRBD1. Germline values: CDR1 LGHNA, CDR2 YSLEER. V lost 0 bases to trimming and J lost 10 bases; unmatched junction nucleotides: 9. The CDR3 runs to 16 residues. In DNA form, the CDR3 reads TGCGCCAGCAGCCAAGAGATTGGGACAGGGGTGGGAGAGCAGTTCTTC. Its translation is CASSQEIGTGVGEQFF.

The chain recombines TRBV12-3 or TRBV12-4 with TRBJ2-1, with D possibly TRBD2 on 6 matching bases. Trimming left V 2 bases short and J 2 bases short, with 10 bases between. The CDR3 is 15 residues long. The CDR3 DNA reads TGTGCCAGCAGTTTAATGGGACTGACCTACAATGAGCAGTTCTTC. Protein: CASSLMGLTYNEQFF.

This clonotype was counted a few times. The chain carries TRBV6-1 and TRBJ2-1, with D hard to call. Germline V gene data show CDR1 as MNHNS and CDR2 as SASEGT. This CDR3 is built from 17 residues. V gave up 6 bases and J gave up 7 bases, with 25 bases separating them. The CDR3 sequence: CASSIDPGAAIENEQFF. The CDR3 bases are TGTGCCAGCAGCATCGATCCAGGAGCCGCAATCGAAAATGAGCAGTTCTTC.

This clonotype showed up just a few times. The V call is TRBV10-2, the J call TRBJ2-7; 10 nucleotides agree with TRBD2. J was trimmed by 4 bases and V by 4 bases; bases with no gene match: 10. The CDR3 has 16 residues. Germline CDR1 WSHSY, CDR2 SAAADI. CDR3: CASSAGSGRARYEQYF. In nucleotides, the CDR3 is TGCGCCAGCAGTGCGGGAAGCGGGAGGGCCAGGTACGAGCAGTACTTC.

The chain links TRBV12-3 or TRBV12-4 to TRBJ1-2, with a possible D match to TRBD1 (6 bases). V was pared by 3 bases and J by 8 bases, with 13 bases between. The CDR3 has 13 amino acids. The CDR3 region has the DNA TGTGCCAGCAGTTTCGCAGGGGAGGGGGGCTACACCTTC. Translation: CASSFAGEGGYTF.

This clonotype was counted between two and nine times. The gene calls are TRBV20-1 and TRBJ1-1; possible D gene TRBD1, 6 bases. The CDR3 has 16 amino acids. The V gene's germline CDR1 is DFQATT and CDR2 SNEGSKA (reference sequence). The V and J ends lost 0 bases and 0 bases respectively, with 14 bases between them. The CDR3: CSARENRQVMNTEAFF. In DNA, the CDR3 is TGCAGTGCTAGAGAGAATCGACAGGTTATGAACACTGAAGCTTTCTTT.

This sequence joins TRBV6-1 and TRBJ2-7; D is possibly TRBD1 (5 bases). In germline, CDR1 is MNHNS, CDR2 SASEGT. CDR3 length: 13 residues. Trimming pared 7 bases from V and 5 bases from J, leaving 15 bases between. The CDR3 spells CASTKSTGDEQYF. The CDR3 nucleotides are TGTGCCAGCACAAAGAGTACAGGCGACGAGCAGTACTTC.

This clonotype was counted only a few times. The chain employs TRBV6-5 and TRBJ2-1, with D perhaps TRBD2 (5 bases). The CDR3 runs to 15 residues. Germline values: CDR1 MNHEY, CDR2 SVGAGI. V was shortened by 4 bases and J by 8 bases, with 18 bases between the two germline ends. CDR3 protein: CASSSRIANFHEQFF. DNA of the CDR3: TGTGCCAGCAGTTCTAGGATAGCGAACTTTCATGAGCAGTTCTTC.

The gene calls are TRBV15 and TRBJ2-3; tentative D call: TRBD2 (6 bases). Trimming shortened V by 0 bases and J by 8 bases, and 15 bases separated the two germline ends. The CDR3 loop spans 15 amino acids. The V gene's germline CDR1 is LNHNV and CDR2 YYDKDF (reference sequence). The CDR3 DNA is TGTGCCACCAGCAGAGATTTGGCGGGGACGGGTACGCAGTATTTT. As protein: CATSRDLAGTGTQYF.

The rearrangement uses TRBV4-3 and TRBJ2-1; 10 bases align to TRBD2. Germline values: CDR1 LGHNA, CDR2 YSLEER. The junction had 5 bases not matched to a gene; V was cut back by 0 bases and J by 6 bases. The CDR3 is made up of 16 amino acids. The CDR3 nucleotides are TGCGCCAGCAGCCAAGAGGTAGCGGGAGGAGTCAATGAGCAGTTCTTC. Its protein product is CASSQEVAGGVNEQFF.

This rearrangement joins TRBV7-2 to TRBJ2-1, with unresolved D. With 1 base removed from V and 9 bases from J, the gap between germline ends came to 13 bases. The CDR3 sequence is 14 residues long. Germline loops: CDR1 SGHTA, CDR2 FQGNSA. The CDR3 region has the DNA TGTGCCAGCAGCTTAGGACCTGCAAATGGTGAGCAGTTCTTC. Its translation is CASSLGPANGEQFF.

The gene calls are TRBV29-1 and TRBJ2-2, with unresolved D. CDR3 length equals 12 residues. The germline V gene has CDR1 SQVTM and CDR2 ANQGSEA. V lost 3 bases and J 4 bases, leaving 6 bases between the germline ends. The CDR3 sequence: CSVDDFTGELFF. In nucleotides, the CDR3 is TGCAGCGTTGACGACTTCACCGGGGAGCTGTTTTTT.

This clonotype has only a few counts. V and J are TRBV6-2 or TRBV6-3 and TRBJ2-7; TRBD2 is a possible D gene (5 bases). CDR3 length: 14 residues. The germline V gene encodes CDR1 MNHEY and CDR2 SVGEGT. V shed 5 bases and J shed 7 bases, with 18 bases lying between them. The CDR3 sequence is CASSTQLGRAEQYF. In nucleotides, the CDR3 is TGTGCCAGCAGTACCCAACTAGGAAGGGCTGAGCAGTACTTC.

This clonotype was seen only a few times. The chain recombines TRBV7-2 with TRBJ2-3; D may be TRBD1 (6 bases). The CDR3 totals 15 residues. V lost 5 bases and J 2 bases, leaving 14 bases between the germline ends. Germline values: CDR1 SGHTA, CDR2 FQGNSA. CDR3 sequence: CASSQTGHPTDTQYF. CDR3 nucleotide sequence: TGTGCCAGCAGCCAAACGGGACACCCCACAGATACGCAGTATTTT.

The V gene is TRBV6-1, the J gene TRBJ2-5; 7 nucleotides align to TRBD2. This CDR3 spans 11 amino acids. V lost 8 bases, J lost 5 bases, and 2 bases stayed unmatched. From germline, CDR1 is MNHNS and CDR2 SASEGT. The CDR3 DNA is TGTGCCAGCGGGGACTACGAGACCCAGTACTTC. It encodes CASGDYETQYF.

This clonotype was picked up many times. The rearrangement links TRBV6-5 to TRBJ2-5, with 9 bases aligning to TRBD2. This CDR3 has 13 residues. The V gene's germline CDR1 is MNHEY and CDR2 SVGAGI. Trimming at V came to 5 bases and at J to 4 bases, leaving 2 bases not matched to a gene. CDR3 amino acids: CASSSGRRETQYF. The CDR3 DNA follows: TGTGCCAGCAGTAGCGGGAGGAGAGAGACCCAGTACTTC.

This sequence joins TRBV29-1 and TRBJ2-5, with D possibly being TRBD1 (5 bases). This CDR3 contains 14 residues. Germline V gives CDR1 SQVTM, CDR2 ANQGSEA. V lost 4 bases, J lost 1 base, and 13 bases lay in between. The CDR3 sequence is CSVGGGQRQETQYF. CDR3 DNA: TGCAGCGTTGGAGGTGGACAACGCCAAGAGACCCAGTACTTC.

This clonotype came up a few times. This sequence joins TRBV20-1 and TRBJ2-1; TRBD2 aligns across 8 bases. After removal of 0 bases from V and 0 bases from J, the junction contained 7 bases not matched to a gene. Germline CDR1 is DFQATT and CDR2 is SNEGSKA (reference sequence). The CDR3 covers 17 residues. The chain's CDR3 is CSARDSQRGYSYNEQFF. CDR3 nucleotide sequence: TGCAGTGCTAGAGACTCACAGCGGGGGTACTCCTACAATGAGCAGTTCTTC.

This clonotype was picked up a small number of times. CDR3 in DNA: TGCGCCAGCAGCCGGCAAATTATGGGGACCGAATCACAAGAGACCCAGTACTTC. Amino acids: CASSRQIMGTESQETQYF. The chain combines TRBV4-3 with TRBJ2-5; either TRBD1 or TRBD2 may supply D (5 bases each). Trimming stripped 4 bases from V and 2 bases from J, with 23 bases between. The CDR3 extends over 18 amino acids. Germline V lookup: CDR1 LGHNA, CDR2 YSLEER.

The CDR3 DNA is TGCAGTGCTAGTGACTTACAGGGGGCACGCTACGAGCAGTACTTC. Its protein product is CSASDLQGARYEQYF. The chain carries TRBV20-1 and TRBJ2-7, with TRBD1 identical over 9 bases. CDR3 length: 15 residues. CDR1 is DFQATT, CDR2 SNEGSKA, per germline (reference sequence). The junction had 9 bases not matched to a gene; V was cut back by 3 bases and J by 3 bases.

V usage is TRBV5-1 and J usage is TRBJ2-1; no reliable D call. CDR3 length: 14 amino acids. Trimming removed 0 bases from V and 6 bases from J, with 10 bases in between. Germline-derived CDR1 and CDR2 are SGHRS and YFSETQ. CDR3 region: CASSLEGPGNEQFF. The CDR3 DNA reads as TGCGCCAGCAGCTTGGAAGGACCTGGCAATGAGCAGTTCTTC.